This TCR beta chain was retrieved from a study of blood T cell repertoires in COVID-19. CDR3 size: 13 residues. Germline CDR1 is SGHNT and CDR2 is YYREEE (reference sequence). The V gene lost 4 bases and the J gene lost 5 bases, with 12 bases spanning the gap. Authors' methods: Counts of nucleated cells, estimated from reference gene primer amplification, were obtained. Produced via immunoSEQ multiplex PCR; TCRdb's table is partial and in-frame only. V, J and clone size were drawn from that table, and D and trimming were deduced from the DNA. This sample has some 110,000 clones; over 75% occur once, and the top ten carry approximately 5%.

The V gene is TRBV5-4, the J gene TRBJ1-1, with D hard to call. The sample taken for sequencing was peripheral blood. This clonotype originated in a woman in her 70s with acute or convalescent COVID-19. In DNA form, the CDR3 reads TGTGCCAGCAGCGTGGGTTGGGAGACTGAAGCTTTCTTT. Encoded protein: CASSVGWETEAFF.